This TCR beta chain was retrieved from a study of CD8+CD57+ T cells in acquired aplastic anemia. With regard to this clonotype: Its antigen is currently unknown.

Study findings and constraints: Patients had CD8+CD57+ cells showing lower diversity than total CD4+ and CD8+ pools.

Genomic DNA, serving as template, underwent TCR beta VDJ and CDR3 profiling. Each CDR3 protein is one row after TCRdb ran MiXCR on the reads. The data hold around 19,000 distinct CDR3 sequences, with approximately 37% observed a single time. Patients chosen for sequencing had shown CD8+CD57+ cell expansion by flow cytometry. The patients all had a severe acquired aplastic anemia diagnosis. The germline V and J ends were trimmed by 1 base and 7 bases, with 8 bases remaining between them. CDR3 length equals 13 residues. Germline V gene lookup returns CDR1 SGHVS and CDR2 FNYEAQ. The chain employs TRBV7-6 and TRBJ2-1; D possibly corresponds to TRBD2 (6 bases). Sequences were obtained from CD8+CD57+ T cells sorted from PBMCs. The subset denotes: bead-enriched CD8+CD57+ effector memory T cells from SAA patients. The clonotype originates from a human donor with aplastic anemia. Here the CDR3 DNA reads TGTGCCAGCAGCTTAGAAGCGGGTAATGAGCAGTTCTTC. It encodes CASSLEAGNEQFF.